This T cell receptor beta chain is from a study of OX40 agonist ivuxolimab in advanced cancers. This table comes from immunoSEQ multiplex PCR, and its TCRdb copy is limited to in-frame clones, with some not included. The table shows 99,000 or so clones, with roughly nine tenths occurring only once. This CDR3 is 16 amino acids long. Unmatched junction bases numbered 8, after V lost 5 bases and J lost 6 bases. Germline values: CDR1 SGHTA, CDR2 FQGNSA. The sample in question was CD4+ or CD8+ T cells sorted from blood, obtained in a trial of the OX40 agonist ivuxolimab. The sequence was collected from an adult with an advanced solid tumor such as melanoma, head and neck, liver or kidney cancer. The V gene is TRBV7-2, the J gene TRBJ2-7, with 15 bases fitting TRBD2. The DNA for the CDR3 is TGTGCCAGCAGCCCCGGGACTAGCGGGAGGCCTTCCGAGCAGTACTTC. Protein product: CASSPGTSGRPSEQYF. Variable domain in full (rest from reference TRBV7-2 and TRBJ2-7): GAGVSQSPSNKVTEKGKDVELRCDPISGHTALYWYRQSLGQGLEFLIYFQGNSAPDKSGLPSDRFSAERTGGSVSTLTIQRTQQEDSAVYLCASSPGTSGRPSEQYFGPGTRLTVT.